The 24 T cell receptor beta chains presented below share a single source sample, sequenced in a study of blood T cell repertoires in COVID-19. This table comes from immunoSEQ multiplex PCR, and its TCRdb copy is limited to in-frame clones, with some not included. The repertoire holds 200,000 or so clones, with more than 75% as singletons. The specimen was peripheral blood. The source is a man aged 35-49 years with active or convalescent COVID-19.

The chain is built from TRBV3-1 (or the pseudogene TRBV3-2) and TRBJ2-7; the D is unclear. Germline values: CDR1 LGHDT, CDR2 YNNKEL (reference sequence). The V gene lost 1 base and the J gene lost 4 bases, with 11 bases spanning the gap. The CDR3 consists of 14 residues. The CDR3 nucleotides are TGTGCCAGCAGCCAAGGAAATAGATGGTACGAGCAGTACTTC. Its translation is CASSQGNRWYEQYF.

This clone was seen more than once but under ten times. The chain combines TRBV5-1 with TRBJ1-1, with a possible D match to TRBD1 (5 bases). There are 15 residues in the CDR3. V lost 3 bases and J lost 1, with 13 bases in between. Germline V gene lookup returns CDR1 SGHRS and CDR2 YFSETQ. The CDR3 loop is CASSYDLTANTEAFF. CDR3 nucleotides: TGCGCCAGCAGCTACGACCTGACAGCGAACACTGAAGCTTTCTTT.

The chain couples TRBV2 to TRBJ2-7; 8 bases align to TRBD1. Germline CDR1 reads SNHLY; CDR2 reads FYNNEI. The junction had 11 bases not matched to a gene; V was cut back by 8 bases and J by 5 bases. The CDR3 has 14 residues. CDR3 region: CASGFADRVNEQYF. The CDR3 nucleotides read TGTGCCAGCGGCTTCGCGGACAGGGTCAACGAGCAGTACTTC.

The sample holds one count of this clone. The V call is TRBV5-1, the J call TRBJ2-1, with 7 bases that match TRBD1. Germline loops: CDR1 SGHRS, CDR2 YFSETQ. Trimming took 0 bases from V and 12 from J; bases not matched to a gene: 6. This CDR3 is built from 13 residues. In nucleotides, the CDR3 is TGCGCCAGCAGCTTGGAGGGGGCGATGGGGCAGTTCTTC. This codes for CASSLEGAMGQFF.

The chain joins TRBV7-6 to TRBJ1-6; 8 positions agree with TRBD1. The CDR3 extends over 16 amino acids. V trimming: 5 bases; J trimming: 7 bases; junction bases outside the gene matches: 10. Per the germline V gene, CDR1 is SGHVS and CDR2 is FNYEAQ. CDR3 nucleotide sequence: TGTGCCAGCAGCACCCACGACAGGGGCGGGAATTCACCCCTCCACTTT. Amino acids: CASSTHDRGGNSPLHF.

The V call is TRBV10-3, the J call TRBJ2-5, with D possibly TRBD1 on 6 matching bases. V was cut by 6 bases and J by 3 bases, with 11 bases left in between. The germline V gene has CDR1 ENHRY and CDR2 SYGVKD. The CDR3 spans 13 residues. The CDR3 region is CAIRGGGEETQYF. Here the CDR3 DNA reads TGTGCCATCAGAGGGGGTGGGGAAGAGACCCAGTACTTC.

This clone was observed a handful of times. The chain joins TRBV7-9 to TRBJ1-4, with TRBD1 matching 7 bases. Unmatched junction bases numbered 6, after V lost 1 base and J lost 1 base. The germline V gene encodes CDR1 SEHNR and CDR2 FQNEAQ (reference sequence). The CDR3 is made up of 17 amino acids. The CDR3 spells CASSLGFRDRTNEKLFF. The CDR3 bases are TGTGCCAGCAGCTTAGGTTTCCGGGACAGAACTAATGAAAAACTGTTTTTT.

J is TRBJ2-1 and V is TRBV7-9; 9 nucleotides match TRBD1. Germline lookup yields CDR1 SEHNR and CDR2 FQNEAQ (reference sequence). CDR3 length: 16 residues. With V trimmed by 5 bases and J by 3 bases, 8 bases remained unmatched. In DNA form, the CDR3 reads TGTGCCAGCAGCCCCCCCGCGGGACAGGGCTACAATGAGCAGTTCTTC. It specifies CASSPPAGQGYNEQFF.

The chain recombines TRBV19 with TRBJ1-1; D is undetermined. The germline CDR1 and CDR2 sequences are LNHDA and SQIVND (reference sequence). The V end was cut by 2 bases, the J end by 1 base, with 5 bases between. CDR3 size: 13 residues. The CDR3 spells CASSIHGNTEAFF. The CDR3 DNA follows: TGTGCCAGTAGTATACACGGGAACACTGAAGCTTTCTTT.

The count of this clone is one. The CDR3 here is CASSQDPGTGAYGYTF. The DNA for the CDR3 is TGTGCCAGCAGCCAAGATCCCGGGACAGGGGCCTATGGCTACACCTTC. The J gene is TRBJ1-2, the V gene TRBV4-2; 10 bases line up with TRBD1. After removal of 0 bases from V and 4 bases from J, the junction contained 5 bases not matched to a gene. This CDR3 has 16 residues. CDR1 is LGHNA, CDR2 YNFKEQ, per germline.

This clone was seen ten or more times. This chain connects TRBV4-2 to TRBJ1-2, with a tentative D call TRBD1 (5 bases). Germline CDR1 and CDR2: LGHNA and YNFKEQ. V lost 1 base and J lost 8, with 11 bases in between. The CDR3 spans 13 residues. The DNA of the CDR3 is TGTGCCAGCAGCCAAGGGGACGGGGGAGGCTACACCTTC. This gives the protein CASSQGDGGGYTF.

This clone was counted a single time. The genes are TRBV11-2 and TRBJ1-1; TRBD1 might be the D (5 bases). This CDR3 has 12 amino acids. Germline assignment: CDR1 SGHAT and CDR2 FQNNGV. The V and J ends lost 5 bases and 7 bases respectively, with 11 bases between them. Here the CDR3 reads CASSPSGGEAFF. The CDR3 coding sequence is TGTGCCAGCAGCCCCTCGGGGGGTGAAGCTTTCTTT.

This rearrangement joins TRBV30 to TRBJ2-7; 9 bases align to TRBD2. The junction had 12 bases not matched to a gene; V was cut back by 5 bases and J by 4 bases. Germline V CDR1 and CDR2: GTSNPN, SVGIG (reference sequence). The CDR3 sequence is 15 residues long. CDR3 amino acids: CAWSYSQAGGYEQYF. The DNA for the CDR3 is TGTGCCTGGTCTTATTCCCAAGCGGGGGGTTACGAGCAGTACTTC.

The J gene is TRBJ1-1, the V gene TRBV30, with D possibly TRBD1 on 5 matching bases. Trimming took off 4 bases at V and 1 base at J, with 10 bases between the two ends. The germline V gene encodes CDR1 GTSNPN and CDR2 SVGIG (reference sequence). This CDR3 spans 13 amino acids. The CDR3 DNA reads TGTGCCTGGACCAGGCAGGGGAACACTGAAGCTTTCTTT. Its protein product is CAWTRQGNTEAFF.

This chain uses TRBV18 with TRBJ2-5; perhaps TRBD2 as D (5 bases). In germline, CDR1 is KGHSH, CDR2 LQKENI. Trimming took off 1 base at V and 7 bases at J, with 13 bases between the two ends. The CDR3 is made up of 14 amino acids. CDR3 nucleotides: TGTGCCAGCTCACCACAGGACTCCGTCGGGACCCAGTACTTC. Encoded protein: CASSPQDSVGTQYF.

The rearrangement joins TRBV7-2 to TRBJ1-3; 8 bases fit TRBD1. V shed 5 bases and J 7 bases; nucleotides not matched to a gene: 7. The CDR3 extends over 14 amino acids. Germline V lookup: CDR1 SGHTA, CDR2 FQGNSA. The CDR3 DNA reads TGTGCCAGCAGCGTCAGACAGGGGCGTAACACCATATATTTT. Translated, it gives CASSVRQGRNTIYF.

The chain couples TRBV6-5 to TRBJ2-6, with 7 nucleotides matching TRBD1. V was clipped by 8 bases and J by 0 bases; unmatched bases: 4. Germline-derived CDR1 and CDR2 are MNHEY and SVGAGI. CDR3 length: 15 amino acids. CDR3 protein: CASGQGDSGANVLTF. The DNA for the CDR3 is TGTGCCAGCGGGCAGGGGGACTCTGGGGCCAACGTCCTGACTTTC.

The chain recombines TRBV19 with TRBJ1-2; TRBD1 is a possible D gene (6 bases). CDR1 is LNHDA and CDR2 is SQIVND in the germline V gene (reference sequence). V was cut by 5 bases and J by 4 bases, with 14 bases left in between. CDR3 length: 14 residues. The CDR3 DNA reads TGTGCCAGTAGTGTACAGGGCGATGGCTATGGCTACACCTTC. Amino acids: CASSVQGDGYGYTF.

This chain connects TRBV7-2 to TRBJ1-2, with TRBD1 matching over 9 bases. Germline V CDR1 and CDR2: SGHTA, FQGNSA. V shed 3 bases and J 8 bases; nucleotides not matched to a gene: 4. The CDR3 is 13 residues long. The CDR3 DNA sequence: TGTGCCAGCAGCTTCGGGACAGGGAACGGCTACACCTTC. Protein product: CASSFGTGNGYTF.

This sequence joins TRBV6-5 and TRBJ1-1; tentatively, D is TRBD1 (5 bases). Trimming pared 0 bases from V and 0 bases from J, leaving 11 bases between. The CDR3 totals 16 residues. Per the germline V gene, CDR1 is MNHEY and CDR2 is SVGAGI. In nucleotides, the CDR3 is TGTGCCAGCAGTTACTCCAGACAGCCCATGAACACTGAAGCTTTCTTT. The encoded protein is CASSYSRQPMNTEAFF.

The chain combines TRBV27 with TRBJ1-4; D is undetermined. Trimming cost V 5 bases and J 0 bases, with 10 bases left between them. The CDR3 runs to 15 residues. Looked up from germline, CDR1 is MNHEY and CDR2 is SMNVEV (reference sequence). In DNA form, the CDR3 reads TGTGCCAGCAGTGCCGACAAGACAACTAATGAAAAACTGTTTTTT. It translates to CASSADKTTNEKLFF.

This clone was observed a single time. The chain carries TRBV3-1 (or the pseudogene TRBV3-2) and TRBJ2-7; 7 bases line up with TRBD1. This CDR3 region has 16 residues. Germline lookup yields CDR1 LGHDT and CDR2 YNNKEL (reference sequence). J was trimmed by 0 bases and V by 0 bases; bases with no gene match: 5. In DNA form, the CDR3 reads TGTGCCAGCAGCCAAGAGGGACAGATGAGCTCCTACGAGCAGTACTTC. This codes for CASSQEGQMSSYEQYF.

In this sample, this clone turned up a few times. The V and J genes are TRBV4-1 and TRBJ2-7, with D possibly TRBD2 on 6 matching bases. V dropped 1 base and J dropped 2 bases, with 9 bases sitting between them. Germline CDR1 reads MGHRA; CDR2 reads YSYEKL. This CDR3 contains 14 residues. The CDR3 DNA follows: TGCGCCAGCAGCCAAGGGGACTCCGCCTACGAGCAGTACTTC. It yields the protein CASSQGDSAYEQYF.

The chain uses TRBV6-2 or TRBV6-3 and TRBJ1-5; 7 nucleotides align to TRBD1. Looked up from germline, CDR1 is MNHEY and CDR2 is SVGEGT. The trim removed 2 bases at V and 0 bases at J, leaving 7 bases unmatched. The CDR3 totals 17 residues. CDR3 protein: CASSYRDSPYSNQPQHF. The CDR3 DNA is TGTGCCAGCAGTTACCGGGACAGCCCTTATAGCAATCAGCCCCAGCATTTT.